This entry lists 16 T cell receptor beta chains sequenced from one sample in a study of T cell responses to AZD1222 COVID-19 vaccine. The method was immunoSEQ multiplex PCR; TCRdb's version includes in-frame clones alone and lacks a portion of them. This table has around 120,000 clones, 93% appearing once. Sequenced here: peripheral blood, sampled 28 days after the second AZD1222 dose. The source of these receptors is an adult who received the AZD1222 COVID-19 vaccine.

The V and J genes are TRBV6-5 and TRBJ2-3; D is ambiguous. The CDR3 has 11 amino acids. Germline CDR1 reads MNHEY; CDR2 reads SVGAGI. The CDR3 loop is CAVGRTDTQYF. Here the CDR3 DNA reads TGTGCTGTAGGGCGCACAGATACGCAGTATTTT.

This chain joins TRBV28 and TRBJ1-1; unclear D gene. This CDR3 contains 14 residues. V was pared by 5 bases and J by 7 bases, with 17 bases between. Per the germline V gene, CDR1 is MDHEN and CDR2 is SYDVKM. The CDR3 loop is CASSPLRRGYEAFF. The DNA for the CDR3 is TGTGCCAGCAGTCCCCTACGTCGGGGTTATGAAGCTTTCTTT.

The V call is TRBV6-6, the J call TRBJ2-5; perhaps TRBD2 as D (5 bases). This CDR3 is 13 amino acids long. The V gene lost 2 bases and the J gene lost 3 bases, with 7 bases spanning the gap. Germline V gene data show CDR1 as MNHNY and CDR2 as SVGAGI (reference sequence). The CDR3 nucleotides are TGTGCCAGCAGTTACAGGCGGGAAGAGACCCAGTACTTC. It translates to CASSYRREETQYF.

This chain connects TRBV5-4 to TRBJ2-5, with 7 positions matching TRBD1. Germline loops: CDR1 SGHNT, CDR2 YYREEE (reference sequence). After removal of 0 bases from V and 1 base from J, the junction contained 9 bases not matched to a gene. The CDR3 length is 17 residues. This CDR3 is CASSLGGSTGTQETQYF. In DNA, the CDR3 is TGTGCCAGCAGCTTGGGGGGGTCGACAGGGACCCAAGAGACCCAGTACTTC. The variable domain in full, completed from reference TRBV5-4 and TRBJ2-5, reads ETGVTQSPTHLIKTRGQQVTLRCSSQSGHNTVSWYQQALGQGPQFIFQYYREEENGRGNFPPRFSGLQFPNYSSELNVNALELDDSALYLCASSLGGSTGTQETQYFGPGTRLLVL.

This chain links TRBV28 with TRBJ1-1; no firm D call. This CDR3 spans 14 amino acids. The V gene's germline CDR1 is MDHEN and CDR2 SYDVKM. V gave up 5 bases and J gave up 5 bases, with 15 bases separating them. This CDR3 reads CASSPLSRRTEAFF. DNA for the CDR3: TGTGCCAGCAGTCCACTCAGCCGGAGAACTGAAGCTTTCTTT. The full variable domain, completed using reference TRBV28 and TRBJ1-1, is DVKVTQSSRYLVKRTGEKVFLECVQDMDHENMFWYRQDPGLGLRLIYFSYDVKMKEKGDIPEGYSVSREKKERFSLILESASTNQTSMYLCASSPLSRRTEAFFGQGTRLTVV.

V gene TRBV2 combines with J gene TRBJ2-7; TRBD1 aligns across 7 bases. Germline loops: CDR1 SNHLY, CDR2 FYNNEI. There are 14 residues in the CDR3. V lost 6 bases and J lost 0; bases outside the gene matches: 5. The CDR3 coding sequence is TGTGCCAGCAGAAAGGACAGGCCCTCCTACGAGCAGTACTTC. This codes for CASRKDRPSYEQYF.

V and J are TRBV7-3 and TRBJ2-2, with a tentative D call TRBD2 (6 bases). Trimming removed 2 bases at V and 4 bases at J, with 11 bases between. The length of the CDR3 is 15 residues. Germline V CDR1 and CDR2: SGHTA, FQGTGA. CDR3 sequence reads: CASSLDGSGTGELFF. The CDR3 DNA sequence: TGTGCCAGCAGCTTAGACGGGAGCGGCACCGGGGAGCTGTTTTTT.

The rearrangement uses TRBV9 and TRBJ2-7; unclear D gene. The V end lost 3 bases, the J end lost 6 bases, and 10 bases lay between the germline ends. There are 12 residues in the CDR3. Germline loops: CDR1 SGDLS, CDR2 YYNGEE. CDR3 loop: CASSAPSGEQYF. The CDR3 DNA sequence: TGTGCCAGCAGCGCTCCTTCAGGCGAGCAGTACTTC.

The chain combines TRBV12-3 or TRBV12-4 with TRBJ1-3; D is ambiguous. Trimming shortened V by 7 bases and J by 3 bases, and 10 bases separated the two germline ends. The CDR3 extends over 13 amino acids. The CDR3: CASMDLVGNTIYF. As DNA, the CDR3 is TGTGCCAGCATGGACCTAGTTGGAAACACCATATATTTT.

CDR3 amino acids: CASSLVGGSEQYF. The CDR3 nucleotides are TGCGCCAGCAGCTTGGTTGGGGGCAGCGAGCAGTACTTC. The rearrangement joins TRBV5-1 to TRBJ2-7; perhaps TRBD1 as D (6 bases). The germline V and J ends were trimmed by 0 bases and 6 bases, with 10 bases remaining between them. Germline loops: CDR1 SGHRS, CDR2 YFSETQ. CDR3 length: 13 amino acids.

The V call is TRBV30, the J call TRBJ1-3; the D gene is possibly TRBD1 (5 bases). V lost 3 bases to trimming and J lost 0 bases, with 12 bases between them. The germline V gene has CDR1 GTSNPN and CDR2 SVGIG (reference sequence). The CDR3 extends over 15 amino acids. The CDR3 DNA sequence: TGTGCCTGGAGCCGGGACGGTAGCTCTGGAAACACCATATATTTT. It is translated as CAWSRDGSSGNTIYF.

This chain connects TRBV5-8 to TRBJ2-5; D unclear. The germline V gene has CDR1 SGHTS and CDR2 YDEGEE. The CDR3 covers 15 residues. The V end lost 4 bases, the J end lost 5 bases, and 18 bases lay between the germline ends. The CDR3 protein is CASSTVPWGSETQYF. The CDR3 nucleotides are TGTGCCAGCAGCACAGTTCCGTGGGGATCGGAGACCCAGTACTTC.

In this sample, this clone turned up once. This rearrangement joins TRBV18 to TRBJ1-1, with TRBD1 matching over 7 bases. The CDR3 length is 13 residues. Germline loops: CDR1 KGHSH, CDR2 LQKENI. V shed 7 bases, J shed 4 bases, and the junction held 6 bases outside the gene matches. The CDR3 bases are TGTGCCAGCTGTGGAGACAGGGTCACTGAAGCTTTCTTT. This sequence encodes CASCGDRVTEAFF.

The chain has TRBV25-1 and TRBJ1-2; a possible D gene is TRBD1 (6 bases). Trimming left V 6 bases short and J 3 bases short, with 8 bases between. The germline CDR1 and CDR2 sequences are MGHDK and SYGVNS. The CDR3 consists of 12 residues. The CDR3 region is CASSRTDYGYTF. The CDR3 coding sequence is TGTGCCAGCAGCCGGACAGACTATGGCTACACCTTC.

The chain uses TRBV19 and TRBJ2-4, with D possibly matching TRBD2 (5 bases). The CDR3 is 16 residues long. Germline V gives CDR1 LNHDA, CDR2 SQIVND (reference sequence). V lost 3 bases and J 2 bases, leaving 14 bases between the germline ends. This CDR3 is CASSILARGPKNIQYF. The CDR3 coding sequence is TGTGCCAGTAGTATTCTAGCCCGAGGGCCCAAAAACATTCAGTACTTC.

DNA of the CDR3: TGTGCCAGCAGCTTCGAGGAAAATTCACCCCTCCACTTT. Translating it yields CASSFEENSPLHF. The chain uses TRBV7-8 and TRBJ1-6; D is ambiguous. V was cut by 3 bases and J by 7 bases, with 7 bases left in between. The CDR3 runs to 13 residues. Germline CDR1 SGHVS, CDR2 FQNEAQ.